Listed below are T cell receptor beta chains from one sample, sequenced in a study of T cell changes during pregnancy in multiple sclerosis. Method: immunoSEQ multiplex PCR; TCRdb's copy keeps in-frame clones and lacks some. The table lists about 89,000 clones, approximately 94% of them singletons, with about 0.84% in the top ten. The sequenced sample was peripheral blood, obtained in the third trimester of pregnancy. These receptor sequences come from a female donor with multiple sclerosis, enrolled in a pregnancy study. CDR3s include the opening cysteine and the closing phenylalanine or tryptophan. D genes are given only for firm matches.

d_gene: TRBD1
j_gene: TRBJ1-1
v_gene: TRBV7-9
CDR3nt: TGTGCCAGCAGCTTCACAGGGGAAGAAACTGAAGCTTTCTTT
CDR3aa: CASSFTGEETEAFF

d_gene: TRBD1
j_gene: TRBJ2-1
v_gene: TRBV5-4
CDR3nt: TGTGCCAGCAGCGCGGGAGGGACAGGGGGGGACAATGAGCAGTTCTTC
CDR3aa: CASSAGGTGGDNEQFF

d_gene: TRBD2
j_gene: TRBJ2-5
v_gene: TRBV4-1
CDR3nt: TGCGCCAGCAGCCCTACCCTATCACTAGGGACTAACCAAGAGACCCAGTACTTC
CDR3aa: CASSPTLSLGTNQETQYF

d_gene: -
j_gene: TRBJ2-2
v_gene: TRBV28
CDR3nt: TGTGCCAGCAGCCTATACACCGGGGAGCTGTTTTTT
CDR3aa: CASSLYTGELFF

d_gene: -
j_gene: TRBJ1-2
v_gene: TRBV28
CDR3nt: TGTGCCAGCAGTTCATCAACCGGGATTACCTATGGCTACACCTTC
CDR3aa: CASSSSTGITYGYTF

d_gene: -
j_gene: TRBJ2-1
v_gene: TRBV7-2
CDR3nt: TGTGCCAGCAACCCTATGAGAGGGGGAAGTGAGCAGTTCTTC
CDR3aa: CASNPMRGGSEQFF

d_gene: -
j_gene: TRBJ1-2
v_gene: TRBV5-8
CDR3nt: TGTGCCAGCAGTTCCCGGGCGGGCTCTCGGGGCTACACCTTC
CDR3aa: CASSSRAGSRGYTF

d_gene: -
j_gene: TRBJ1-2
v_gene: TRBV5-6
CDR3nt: TGTGCCAGCAGCCCTGGAGGGGTCAGCTATGGCTACACCTTC
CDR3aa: CASSPGGVSYGYTF

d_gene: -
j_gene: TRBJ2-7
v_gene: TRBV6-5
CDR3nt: TGTGCCAGCAGTCGACAGGCCAGAGGGTACGAGCAGTACTTC
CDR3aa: CASSRQARGYEQYF

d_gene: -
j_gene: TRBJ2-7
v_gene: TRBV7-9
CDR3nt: TGTGCCAGCAGCTATTATACAGACTACGAGCAGTACTTC
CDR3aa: CASSYYTDYEQYF

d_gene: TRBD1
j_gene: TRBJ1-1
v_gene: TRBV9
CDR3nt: TGTGCCAGCAGCGCGACAGGGGACACTGAAGCTTTCTTT
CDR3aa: CASSATGDTEAFF

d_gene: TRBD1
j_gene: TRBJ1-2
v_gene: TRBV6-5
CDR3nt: TGTGCCAGCAGCCCCGACAGGGCAGCTAACTATGGCTACACCTTC
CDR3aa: CASSPDRAANYGYTF

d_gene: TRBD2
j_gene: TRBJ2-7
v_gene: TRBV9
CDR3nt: TGTGCCAGCAGCGTAGGAGTTCGGGGGGAGGGCGACGAGCAGTACTTC
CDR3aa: CASSVGVRGEGDEQYF

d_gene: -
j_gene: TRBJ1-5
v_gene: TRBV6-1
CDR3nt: TGTGCCAGCAGTGAAGAGACAGGTCTAAATCAGCCCCAGCATTTT
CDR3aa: CASSEETGLNQPQHF